Here is one T cell receptor beta chain with its context. TCRdb recomputed calls from the RACE reads with MiXCR, one row per CDR3 protein. This table holds approximately 110,000 distinct CDR3 sequences, under 40% found once. This CDR3 has 13 residues. Germline-derived CDR1 and CDR2 are MNHEY and SVGEGT. V gave up 6 bases and J gave up 4 bases, with 12 bases separating them. This specimen belongs to a study of human T cells and chemical hapten exposure. Specified time point: patch test 3, about 24 weeks after DPC sensitization. Treatment described: therapeutic diphenylcyclopropenone sensitization with weekly scalp DPC.

The sample in question was whole blood, obtained in connection with sensitization to the hapten diphenylcyclopropenone (DPC). The rearrangement uses TRBV6-2 or TRBV6-3 and TRBJ2-5, with D possibly being TRBD2 (5 bases). This clonotype originated in a middle-aged man with alopecia areata. Some clones in this sample may be carry-over from other donors' samples. The CDR3 sequence: CASRPGNRETQYF. As DNA, the CDR3 is TGTGCCAGCAGGCCGGGGAATCGAGAGACCCAGTACTTC.